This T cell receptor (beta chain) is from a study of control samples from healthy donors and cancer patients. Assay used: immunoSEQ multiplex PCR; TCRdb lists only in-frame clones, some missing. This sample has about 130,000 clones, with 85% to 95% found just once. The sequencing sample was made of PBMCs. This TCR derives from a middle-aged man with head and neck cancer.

The DNA of the CDR3 is TGTGCCAGCAGTTTTGGACAGGGGGCGAGGTACAATGAGCAGTTCTTC. Residues: CASSFGQGARYNEQFF. V is TRBV6-5 and J is TRBJ2-1; TRBD1 matches 11 bases. Trimming removed 4 bases from V and 4 bases from J; junction bases left unmatched: 6. The CDR3 spans 16 residues. Germline-derived CDR1 and CDR2 are MNHEY and SVGAGI.